This T cell receptor (beta chain) is drawn from a study of human T cells and chemical hapten exposure. For the study at large: Slight volume differences across pooled libraries mainly accounted for varying per-sample TCR yields.

This clonotype was seen more than once but under ten times. Germline assignment: CDR1 MNHEY and CDR2 SMNVEV (reference sequence). The CDR3 totals 13 residues. Between the trimmed V and J ends, which lost 10 bases and 5 bases, there was a span of 18 bases. Regarding time point: pre-sensitization, week 0. Documented treatment: therapeutic diphenylcyclopropenone sensitization with weekly scalp DPC. Only after blood had been drawn was each patch test applied. The total RNA was obtained from whole blood that was not fractionated. Original handling: A typical sample had 95,638 TCRs, with about 23,224 to 750,000 overall. TCRdb analysed the RACE reads with MiXCR anew, one entry per CDR3 protein. In this record, the V and J calls reflect TCRdb's handling and not the investigators' own analysis. The table includes more than 150,000 distinct CDR3 sequences, approximately 31% detected once.

Sequences were derived from whole blood, sampled in connection with sensitization to the hapten diphenylcyclopropenone (DPC). The clonotype comes from a woman in her twenties or thirties with alopecia areata. Some clones in this sample may be carry-over from other donors' samples. The V call is TRBV27, the J call TRBJ2-7, with a possible D match to TRBD1 (6 bases). This CDR3 is CATRRTGTDEQYF. DNA for the CDR3: TGTGCCACCCGCCGAACAGGGACCGACGAGCAGTACTTC.